This T cell receptor (beta chain) originates from a study of blood T cell repertoires in COVID-19. At the level of the study: Samples came from the United States, Italy and Spain, spanning acute and convalescent COVID-19. PBMCs, B-cell-depleted T cells, or T cells were the source of the cDNA or gDNA that made up the material.

One Seattle source followed patients from active infection through their disease course. In the source study's methods: Amplification of reference gene primers was used by the study to estimate nucleated cell counts. Profiled with immunoSEQ multiplex PCR; TCRdb holds only in-frame clones, not every one. V, J and clone size are those of that table, while D and trimming were read from the DNA. Among approximately 440,000 clones listed, about nine tenths were seen once. In germline, CDR1 is LNHDA, CDR2 SQIVND (reference sequence). CDR3 length: 14 amino acids. Sequencing was performed on peripheral blood. This rearrangement joins TRBV19 to TRBJ2-2, with 13 bases identical to TRBD2. The sequence derives from a woman in her 50s with COVID-19, enrolled during active disease. This chain's CDR3 is CASGTSGEAGELFF. In DNA form, the CDR3 reads TGTGCTAGCGGGACTAGCGGGGAAGCCGGGGAGCTGTTTTTT. Variable domain in full (rest from reference TRBV19 and TRBJ2-2): DGGITQSPKYLFRKEGQNVTLSCEQNLNHDAMYWYRQDPGQGLRLIYYSQIVNDFQKGDIAEGYSVSREKKESFPLTVTSAQKNPTAFYLCASGTSGEAGELFFGEGSRLTVL.